Listed below are T cell receptor beta chains from one sample, sequenced in a study of blood T cell repertoires in COVID-19. Sequencing was performed with immunoSEQ multiplex PCR; in TCRdb, only in-frame clones are kept and a portion is missing. The sample records roughly 190,000 clones, 75% to 90% being singletons. Sequencing input: peripheral blood. These receptors all stem from a woman in her sixties with acute or convalescent COVID-19. The CDR3 runs from the conserved cysteine through the conserved F or W. Fields, in order: CDR3 protein, CDR3 DNA, D gene, J gene, V gene, clone size. The D gene is left open where the match is weak. Only some rows state a clone size, as once, few, many or a class for expanded clones.

CDR3: CASSLNPASPFYNEQFF
DNA: TGTGCCAGCAGCTTAAATCCCGCTAGTCCGTTTTACAATGAGCAGTTCTTC
D: NA
J: TRBJ2-1
V: TRBV7-3
size: NA

CDR3: CASSSRAGADTQYF
DNA: TGTGCCAGCAGTTCCCGAGCGGGGGCAGATACGCAGTATTTT
D: TRBD2
J: TRBJ2-3
V: TRBV28
size: NA

CDR3: CASSDRVYGYTF
DNA: TGTGCCAGCAGTGACAGGGTGTATGGCTACACCTTC
D: NA
J: TRBJ1-2
V: TRBV6-1
size: NA

CDR3: CASSPGLLALYEQYF
DNA: TGTGCCAGCAGCCCGGGACTTTTAGCGCTCTACGAGCAGTACTTC
D: NA
J: TRBJ2-7
V: TRBV6-2/TRBV6-3
size: NA

CDR3: CASSAGQGDNSPLHF
DNA: TGTGCCAGCAGTGCTGGACAGGGGGATAATTCACCCCTCCACTTT
D: TRBD1
J: TRBJ1-6
V: TRBV25-1
size: NA

CDR3: CASRVSGSGYEQYF
DNA: TGTGCCAGCAGGGTGAGCGGGAGTGGATACGAGCAGTACTTC
D: TRBD2
J: TRBJ2-7
V: TRBV28
size: few

CDR3: CASSFSGSGGETQYF
DNA: TGCGCCAGCAGCTTTAGCGGGAGTGGGGGAGAGACCCAGTACTTC
D: TRBD2
J: TRBJ2-5
V: TRBV5-1
size: few

CDR3: CASSNGGNTEAFF
DNA: TGTGCCAGTAGTAACGGCGGGAACACTGAAGCTTTCTTT
D: NA
J: TRBJ1-1
V: TRBV19
size: NA

CDR3: CASSGTGTASNYGYTF
DNA: TGTGCCAGCAGTGGGACGGGGACAGCGTCTAACTATGGCTACACCTTC
D: TRBD1
J: TRBJ1-2
V: TRBV2
size: NA

CDR3: CASTRGGGSGNTIYF
DNA: TGTGCCAGCACCCGAGGGGGGGGCTCTGGAAACACCATATATTTT
D: NA
J: TRBJ1-3
V: TRBV28
size: once

CDR3: CASSRGTPPYNEQFF
DNA: TGCGCCAGCAGCCGTGGGACTCCACCTTACAATGAGCAGTTCTTC
D: NA
J: TRBJ2-1
V: TRBV5-1
size: NA

CDR3: CASSFRGASGRGEQFF
DNA: TGTGCCAGCAGCTTTCGAGGGGCTAGCGGGAGAGGTGAGCAGTTCTTC
D: TRBD2
J: TRBJ2-1
V: TRBV13
size: once

CDR3: CASSQGGVRLFF
DNA: TGTGCCAGCAGCCAAGGCGGGGTAAGGCTGTTTTTT
D: NA
J: TRBJ1-4
V: TRBV3-1/TRBV3-2
size: NA

CDR3: CASTLRTSGIGEQFF
DNA: TGTGCCAGCACCCTGCGGACTAGCGGGATAGGAGAGCAGTTCTTC
D: TRBD2
J: TRBJ2-1
V: TRBV2
size: NA

CDR3: CAWSSDNYGYTF
DNA: TGTGCCTGGAGTAGCGACAACTATGGCTACACCTTC
D: NA
J: TRBJ1-2
V: TRBV30
size: NA

CDR3: CASAPGISSYEQYF
DNA: TGTGCCAGCGCTCCCGGGATCTCCAGCTACGAGCAGTACTTC
D: NA
J: TRBJ2-7
V: TRBV19
size: NA

CDR3: CASSIGRLRGIYNEQFF
DNA: TGTGCCAGTAGTATTGGTCGGCTACGGGGAATCTACAATGAGCAGTTCTTC
D: NA
J: TRBJ2-1
V: TRBV19
size: NA

CDR3: CASSLNQGMNTEAFF
DNA: TGTGCCAGTAGTCTAAACCAGGGAATGAACACTGAAGCTTTCTTT
D: NA
J: TRBJ1-1
V: TRBV19
size: NA

CDR3: CASSSWARKLFF
DNA: TGTGCCAGCAGTTCCTGGGCTCGAAAACTGTTTTTT
D: NA
J: TRBJ1-4
V: TRBV28
size: NA

CDR3: CASTPGQGGGKLFF
DNA: TGCGCCAGCACCCCGGGACAGGGGGGAGGAAAACTGTTTTTT
D: TRBD1
J: TRBJ1-4
V: TRBV10-1
size: NA

CDR3: CASSLSFRTTNEKLFF
DNA: TGTGCCAGCAGCTTATCATTCAGAACAACTAATGAAAAACTGTTTTTT
D: NA
J: TRBJ1-4
V: TRBV11-3
size: NA

CDR3: CASSREPGLAGNEQFF
DNA: TGCGCCAGCAGCAGGGAACCGGGACTAGCGGGCAATGAGCAGTTCTTC
D: TRBD2
J: TRBJ2-1
V: TRBV5-1
size: NA

CDR3: CASSSYRFCQETQYF
DNA: TGTGCTAGCAGCTCCTACCGTTTTTGCCAAGAGACCCAGTACTTC
D: NA
J: TRBJ2-5
V: TRBV7-7
size: NA

CDR3: CASSQSGLAPYNEQFF
DNA: TGCGCCAGCAGTCAATCGGGACTAGCGCCCTACAATGAGCAGTTCTTC
D: TRBD2
J: TRBJ2-1
V: TRBV23-1
size: NA

CDR3: CASSSRGRDNSPLHF
DNA: TGTGCCAGCAGCTCCAGGGGGCGGGATAATTCACCCCTCCACTTT
D: TRBD1
J: TRBJ1-6
V: TRBV13
size: NA

CDR3: CASSLGRRQGYGYTF
DNA: TGTGCCAGCAGCTTGGGGCGTCGACAGGGCTATGGCTACACCTTC
D: TRBD1
J: TRBJ1-2
V: TRBV5-6
size: NA

CDR3: CASRGQGLLYGYTF
DNA: TGTGCCAGCCGCGGACAGGGGCTTCTCTATGGCTACACCTTC
D: TRBD1
J: TRBJ1-2
V: TRBV27
size: NA

CDR3: CASSLGGREFF
DNA: TGTGCCAGCAGTTTAGGCGGGCGGGAGTTCTTC
D: NA
J: TRBJ2-1
V: TRBV12-3/TRBV12-4
size: NA

CDR3: CASSLADRDNEQFF
DNA: TGTGCCAGCAGTTTGGCGGACAGGGACAATGAGCAGTTCTTC
D: TRBD1
J: TRBJ2-1
V: TRBV28
size: NA

CDR3: CASSDGGIWRRYNEQFF
DNA: TGTGCCAGCAGTGATGGGGGGATCTGGAGAAGGTACAATGAGCAGTTCTTC
D: NA
J: TRBJ2-1
V: TRBV2
size: NA

CDR3: CASSLGTTRKTQYF
DNA: TGTGCCAGCAGCTTGGGGACTACCAGGAAGACCCAGTACTTC
D: TRBD2
J: TRBJ2-5
V: TRBV7-9
size: NA

CDR3: CASSQAGATDTQYF
DNA: TGTGCCAGCAGCCAAGCGGGAGCCACAGATACGCAGTATTTT
D: NA
J: TRBJ2-3
V: TRBV3-1/TRBV3-2
size: NA

CDR3: CASSWREDFYEQYF
DNA: TGTGCCAGCAGTTGGCGGGAGGATTTCTACGAGCAGTACTTC
D: TRBD2
J: TRBJ2-7
V: TRBV6-6
size: few

CDR3: CATSDDGVDYGYTF
DNA: TGTGCCACCAGTGATGACGGGGTAGACTATGGCTACACCTTC
D: NA
J: TRBJ1-2
V: TRBV24-1
size: NA

CDR3: CASSFGRNQPQHF
DNA: TGTGCCAGCAGTTTCGGTAGAAATCAGCCCCAGCATTTT
D: NA
J: TRBJ1-5
V: TRBV12-3/TRBV12-4
size: NA